This entry describes one TCR beta chain. Antigen unknown. PCR used 60 Vbeta primers and 13 Jbeta primers. Sequencing was performed with immunoSEQ multiplex PCR; in TCRdb, only in-frame clones are kept and a portion is missing. The sample consists of 200,000 to 250,000 clones, about 77% of them appearing once. This sample was included in a study of cytomegalovirus exposure and HLA in healthy donors. The CDR3 loop spans 14 amino acids. The V gene's germline CDR1 is LGHNA and CDR2 YNFKEQ. Trimming took 2 bases from V and 4 from J; bases not matched to a gene: 2. Study results and caveats: The study had only CMV serostatus as immune exposure information. The CMV antigen specificity of a few CMV-associated chains was confirmed through in vitro analysis.

The TCR sequence derives from a woman in her thirties in good health and CMV-seronegative. The rearrangement joins TRBV4-2 to TRBJ1-1; TRBD1 agrees at 9 bases. The sample comprised PBMCs. As DNA, the CDR3 is TGTGCCAGCAGCCAAAAGACAGGGGGCACTGAAGCTTTCTTT. The encoded protein is CASSQKTGGTEAFF.